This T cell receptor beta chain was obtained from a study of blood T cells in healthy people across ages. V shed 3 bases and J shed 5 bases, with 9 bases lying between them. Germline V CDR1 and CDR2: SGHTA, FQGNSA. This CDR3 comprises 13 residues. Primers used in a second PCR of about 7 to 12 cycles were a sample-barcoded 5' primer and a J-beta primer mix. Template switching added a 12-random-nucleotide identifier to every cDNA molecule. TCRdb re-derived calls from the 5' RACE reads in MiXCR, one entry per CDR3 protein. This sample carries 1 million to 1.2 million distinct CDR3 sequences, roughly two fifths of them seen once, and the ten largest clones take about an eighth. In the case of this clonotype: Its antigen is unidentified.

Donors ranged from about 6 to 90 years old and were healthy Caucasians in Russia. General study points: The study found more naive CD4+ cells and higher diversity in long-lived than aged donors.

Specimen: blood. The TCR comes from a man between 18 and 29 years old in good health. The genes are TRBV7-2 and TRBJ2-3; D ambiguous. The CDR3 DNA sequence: TGTGCCAGCAGCTTTCGGCGGCGAGATACGCAGTATTTT. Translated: CASSFRRRDTQYF.